Sequencing of this T cell receptor beta chain was carried out in a study of cytomegalovirus exposure and HLA in healthy donors. As to this clone: The target antigen is unknown.

Germline V gene data show CDR1 as MGHRA and CDR2 as YSYEKL. The CDR3 contains 16 residues. Between the trimmed V and J ends, which lost 0 bases and 9 bases, there was a span of 20 bases. Study outcomes and limitations: Among TCR beta chains of equal frequency, HLA-associated ones were more clonally expanded in a later analysis.

Researchers ran the PCR with 60 Vbeta and 13 Jbeta primers. The method was immunoSEQ multiplex PCR; TCRdb's version includes in-frame clones alone and lacks a portion of them. This sample contains around 60,000 clones. The sequencing sample was made of PBMCs. The V call is TRBV4-1, the J call TRBJ1-2; D might be TRBD1 (6 bases). The TCR originated in a man aged 25-40 years in good health and CMV-seropositive. The CDR3 is CASSQEGGGQGPRYTF. The CDR3 DNA reads TGCGCCAGCAGCCAAGAAGGGGGGGGGCAGGGCCCACGCTACACCTTC.